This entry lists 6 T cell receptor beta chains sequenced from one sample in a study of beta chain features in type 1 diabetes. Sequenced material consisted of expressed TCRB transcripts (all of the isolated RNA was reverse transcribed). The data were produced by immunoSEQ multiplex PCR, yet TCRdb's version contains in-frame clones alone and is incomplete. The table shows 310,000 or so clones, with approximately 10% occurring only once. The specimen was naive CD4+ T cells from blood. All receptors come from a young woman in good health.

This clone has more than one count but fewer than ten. Here the CDR3 DNA reads TGCAGCGCCGCGGTGGGGGCTGACTATGGCTACACCTTC. This gives the protein CSAAVGADYGYTF. The chain combines TRBV29-1 with TRBJ1-2; a weak D match, TRBD1 (6 bases). V was pared by 7 bases and J by 3 bases, with 15 bases between. The CDR3 has 13 residues. From germline, CDR1 is SQVTM and CDR2 ANQGSEA.

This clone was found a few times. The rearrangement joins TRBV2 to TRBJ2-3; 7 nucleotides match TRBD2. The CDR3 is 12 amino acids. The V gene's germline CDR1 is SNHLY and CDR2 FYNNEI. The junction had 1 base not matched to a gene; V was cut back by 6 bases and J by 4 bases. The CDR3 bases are TGTGCCAGCAGGGGAGGGGCAGATACGCAGTATTTT. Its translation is CASRGGADTQYF.

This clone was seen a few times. The CDR3 region has the DNA TGTGCCAGCAGCGTAGGTTTGGAGGGGGGGGCCATAGATACGCAGTATTTT. Encoded protein: CASSVGLEGGAIDTQYF. J is TRBJ2-3 and V is TRBV9, with D possibly matching TRBD2 (7 bases). V lost 0 bases and J 5 bases, leaving 19 bases between the germline ends. The length of the CDR3 is 17 residues. CDR1 SGDLS and CDR2 YYNGEE come from the germline V gene.

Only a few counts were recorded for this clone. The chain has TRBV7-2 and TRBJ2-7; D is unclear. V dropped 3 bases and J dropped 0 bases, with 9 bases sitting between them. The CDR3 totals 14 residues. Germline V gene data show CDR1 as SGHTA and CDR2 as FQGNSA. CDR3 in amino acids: CASSFGRSSYEQYF. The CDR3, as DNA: TGTGCCAGCAGCTTCGGCCGGAGCTCCTACGAGCAGTACTTC.

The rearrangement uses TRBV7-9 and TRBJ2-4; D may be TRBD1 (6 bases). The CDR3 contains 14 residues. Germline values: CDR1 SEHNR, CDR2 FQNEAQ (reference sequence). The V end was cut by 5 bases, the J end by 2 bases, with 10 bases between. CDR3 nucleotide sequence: TGTGCCAGCAGCCTACAGGGTACCAAAAACATTCAGTACTTC. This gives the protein CASSLQGTKNIQYF.

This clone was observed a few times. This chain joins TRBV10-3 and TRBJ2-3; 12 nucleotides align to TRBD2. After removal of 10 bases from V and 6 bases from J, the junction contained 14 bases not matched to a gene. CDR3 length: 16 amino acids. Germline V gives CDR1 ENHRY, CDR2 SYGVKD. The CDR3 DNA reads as TGTGCCACCCTAGATAACGGACTAGCGGGATGGGATACGCAGTATTTT. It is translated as CATLDNGLAGWDTQYF.